This entry lists 25 T cell receptor beta chains sequenced from one sample in a study of PD-L1 blockade in urothelial cancer (dated by TCRdb to between 2016 and 2019). This sample's time point label indicates: pretreatment peripheral blood. The receptor library was made with the immunoSEQ multiplex PCR assay. TCRdb's version of the immuneACCESS table is confined to in-frame rearrangements and falls short of the full clone set. An unresolved V gene accounts for under half of the shortfall where checked; the remainder is of unknown origin. The sample profile shows tens of thousands of clones; around 87% of them were found once. Of the sample, 14% to 15% falls within the top ten clones. The source material was PBMCs, sampled around atezolizumab (anti-PD-L1) treatment. The source is a man between 60 and 70 years old with urothelial cancer.

This clone was detected only once. V gene TRBV5-1 combines with J gene TRBJ2-1, with TRBD2 as a possible D gene (6 bases). The germline V and J ends were trimmed by 4 bases and 3 bases, with 11 bases remaining between them. Per the germline V gene, CDR1 is SGHRS and CDR2 is YFSETQ. This CDR3 contains 14 residues. The CDR3 here is CASSRGDNYNEQFF. DNA of the CDR3: TGCGCCAGCAGCCGCGGGGATAACTACAATGAGCAGTTCTTC.

CDR3 sequence: CASGRGENQETQYF. CDR3 coding DNA: TGTGCCAGCGGGCGGGGGGAAAACCAAGAGACCCAGTACTTC. The rearrangement links TRBV5-4 to TRBJ2-5; 8 positions agree with TRBD2. Trimming cost V 7 bases and J 0 bases; bases outside gene matches: 5. Per the germline V gene, CDR1 is SGHNT and CDR2 is YYREEE (reference sequence). The CDR3 length is 14 residues.

V and J are TRBV5-1 and TRBJ1-2; TRBD1 matches 12 bases. With 3 bases clipped from V and 5 bases from J, the junction kept 11 bases outside the gene matches. The CDR3 is 17 amino acids. Germline V gives CDR1 SGHRS, CDR2 YFSETQ. The CDR3 DNA sequence: TGCGCCAGCAGCTGGGGGGGGACAGGGGGCGCGGATTATGGCTACACCTTC. It codes for CASSWGGTGGADYGYTF.

The chain employs TRBV7-8 and TRBJ2-6; 7 bases fit TRBD1. Germline loops: CDR1 SGHVS, CDR2 FQNEAQ. V shed 1 base and J 1 base; nucleotides not matched to a gene: 1. The CDR3 runs to 16 residues. The DNA of the CDR3 is TGTGCCAGCAGCTTAGGGGGACAGTCTGGGGCCAACGTCCTGACTTTC. It specifies CASSLGGQSGANVLTF.

This chain connects TRBV25-1 to TRBJ1-2; 8 bases match TRBD1. V dropped 4 bases and J dropped 8; count of bases not matched to a gene: 15. Germline V gives CDR1 MGHDK, CDR2 SYGVNS. CDR3 size: 16 residues. The DNA for the CDR3 is TGTGCCAGCAGTGCCTCGAGGCAGGGGGCCAGTAAAGGCTACACCTTC. Translating it yields CASSASRQGASKGYTF.

The chain carries TRBV30 and TRBJ1-2; D might be TRBD1 (6 bases). The ends were cut back, 7 bases at V and 13 bases at J, with 13 bases in the middle. The CDR3 spans 9 residues. Germline lookup yields CDR1 GTSNPN and CDR2 SVGIG (reference sequence). The CDR3 DNA is TGTGCCTTACAGGGCCACCGCACCTTC. It codes for CALQGHRTF.

This chain uses TRBV7-2 with TRBJ2-2; the match to TRBD1 covers 9 bases. The CDR3 is made up of 15 amino acids. CDR1 is SGHTA and CDR2 is FQGNSA in the germline V gene. J gave up 1 base and V 5 bases, and 2 bases lay outside the gene matches. CDR3 bases: TGTGCCAGCAGCCCGGACAGGGGGAACACCGGGGAGCTGTTTTTT. It is translated as CASSPDRGNTGELFF. The full variable domain, rest sourced from reference TRBV7-2 and TRBJ2-2, is GAGVSQSPSNKVTEKGKDVELRCDPISGHTALYWYRQSLGQGLEFLIYFQGNSAPDKSGLPSDRFSAERTGGSVSTLTIQRTQQEDSAVYLCASSPDRGNTGELFFGEGSRLTVL.

This clone was counted only a few times. The chain links TRBV25-1 to TRBJ2-5; 12 nucleotides align to TRBD1. Losses at the gene ends were 3 bases for V and 5 bases for J; bases not matched to a gene: 13. CDR1 MGHDK and CDR2 SYGVNS come from the germline V gene. The CDR3 runs to 18 residues. CDR3 DNA sequence: TGTGCCAGCAGTGATCTTTTCTCGGGGACAGGGGGCCGGGAGACCCAGTACTTC. It translates to CASSDLFSGTGGRETQYF.

The chain couples TRBV28 to TRBJ1-3; D may be TRBD1 (6 bases). This CDR3 region has 13 residues. Germline CDR1 and CDR2: MDHEN and SYDVKM. Trimming stripped 10 bases from V and 2 bases from J, with 12 bases between. Here the CDR3 reads CATVTGTGNTIYF. CDR3 bases: TGTGCCACCGTTACAGGGACTGGAAACACCATATATTTT.

The rearrangement joins TRBV18 to TRBJ2-1, with 9 positions matching TRBD2. V lost 0 bases to trimming and J lost 4 bases; unmatched junction nucleotides: 4. Germline CDR1 KGHSH, CDR2 LQKENI. The CDR3 runs to 16 residues. This CDR3 is CASSPPERGAYNEQFF. In DNA form, the CDR3 reads TGTGCCAGCTCACCACCTGAGCGGGGGGCTTACAATGAGCAGTTCTTC.

The genes are TRBV6-5 and TRBJ2-7; the match to TRBD1 covers 11 bases. Germline V gene lookup returns CDR1 MNHEY and CDR2 SVGAGI. This CDR3 is 15 amino acids long. The V segment lost 6 bases and the J segment 5 bases; nucleotides outside the gene matches: 9. CDR3 nucleotides: TGTGCCAGCAGCCCCCGGGACAGGGGGAAGGACGAGCAGTACTTC. This sequence encodes CASSPRDRGKDEQYF.

The chain has TRBV2 and TRBJ1-5; D call uncertain. Trimming cost V 7 bases and J 9 bases, with 16 bases left between them. Per the germline V gene, CDR1 is SNHLY and CDR2 is FYNNEI. The CDR3 sequence is 13 residues long. The CDR3 spells CASNPGGRRPQHF. CDR3 sequence (DNA): TGTGCCAGCAACCCGGGAGGTCGGCGGCCCCAGCATTTT.

The genes are TRBV19 and TRBJ1-4, with D possibly matching TRBD1 (5 bases). Looked up from germline, CDR1 is LNHDA and CDR2 is SQIVND (reference sequence). V lost 7 bases and J 4 bases, leaving 13 bases between the germline ends. This CDR3 comprises 14 residues. The CDR3 loop is CASTDGHDNEKLFF. The CDR3 DNA reads as TGTGCCAGTACCGACGGACACGATAATGAAAAACTGTTTTTT.

This clone has a single count. V gene TRBV29-1 combines with J gene TRBJ2-5; possible D gene TRBD2, 6 bases. The CDR3 runs 13 residues. The ends were cut back, 8 bases at V and 5 bases at J, with 18 bases in the middle. Germline V gene lookup returns CDR1 SQVTM and CDR2 ANQGSEA. CDR3 sequence reads: CSHTLTGGETQYF. Here the CDR3 DNA reads TGCAGCCATACCCTTACAGGAGGGGAGACCCAGTACTTC. Full variable domain (rest looked up from reference TRBV29-1 and TRBJ2-5): SAVISQKPSRDICQRGTSLTIQCQVDSQVTMMFWYRQQPGQSLTLIATANQGSEATYESGFVIDKFPISRPNLTFSTLTVSNMSPEDSSIYLCSHTLTGGETQYFGPGTRLLVL.

The V gene is TRBV7-3, the J gene TRBJ2-2, with TRBD2 identical over 8 bases. Germline values: CDR1 SGHTA, CDR2 FQGTGA. The CDR3 has 15 amino acids. Trimming at V came to 3 bases and at J to 1 base, leaving 1 base not matched to a gene. The CDR3 DNA reads TGTGCCAGCAGCTTCAGCGGGGGGAACACCGGGGAGCTGTTTTTT. It is translated as CASSFSGGNTGELFF.

V gene TRBV27 combines with J gene TRBJ1-6, with a weak D call TRBD1 (6 bases). Germline CDR1 and CDR2: MNHEY and SMNVEV (reference sequence). CDR3 size: 16 residues. V lost 6 bases and J lost 6, with 18 bases in between. CDR3 residues: CASSSRTGGFNSPLHF. The CDR3 DNA is TGTGCCAGCAGCAGTCGGACGGGGGGCTTTAATTCACCCCTCCACTTT.

The chain recombines TRBV7-9 with TRBJ1-2; no clear D gene. The V and J ends lost 2 bases and 3 bases respectively, with 4 bases between them. This CDR3 has 12 amino acids. Germline CDR1 is SEHNR and CDR2 is FQNEAQ (reference sequence). CDR3 nucleotide sequence: TGTGCCAGCAGCTTAACTGACTATGGCTACACCTTC. This gives the protein CASSLTDYGYTF. Full variable domain (outside the CDR3, taken from reference TRBV7-9 and TRBJ1-2): DTGVSQNPRHKITKRGQNVTFRCDPISEHNRLYWYRQTLGQGPEFLTYFQNEAQLEKSRLLSDRFSAERPKGSFSTLEIQRTEQGDSAMYLCASSLTDYGYTFGSGTRLTVV.

The V call is TRBV5-6, the J call TRBJ2-5; 7 bases are shared with TRBD1. Germline assignment: CDR1 SGHDT and CDR2 YYEEEE. The V and J ends lost 4 bases and 5 bases, in that order; junction bases with no gene match: 8. There are 14 residues in the CDR3. The CDR3 protein is CASSNNRGAETQYF. CDR3 DNA: TGTGCCAGCAGCAATAACAGGGGCGCCGAGACCCAGTACTTC.

This chain uses TRBV6-5 with TRBJ1-2; 9 bases fit TRBD1. CDR1 MNHEY and CDR2 SVGAGI come from the germline V gene. The V segment lost 7 bases and the J segment 2 bases; nucleotides outside the gene matches: 5. The CDR3 totals 14 residues. CDR3 nucleotides: TGTGCCAGCACCCCCGGGACAGGGAACTATGGCTACACCTTC. Translated: CASTPGTGNYGYTF.

This clone was counted a few times. The chain is built from TRBV11-1 and TRBJ2-7; D is perhaps TRBD1 (5 bases). Trimming pared 6 bases from V and 5 bases from J, leaving 26 bases between. In germline, CDR1 is SGHAT, CDR2 FQDESV (reference sequence). This CDR3 contains 17 residues. The CDR3 DNA sequence: TGTGCCAGCAGACCAGAGAATGGGGCCGTCCTAGGCCACGAGCAGTACTTC. Protein product: CASRPENGAVLGHEQYF.

This clone appeared many times. The chain is built from TRBV5-1 and TRBJ1-2; the match to TRBD1 covers 8 bases. The CDR3 totals 15 residues. From germline, CDR1 is SGHRS and CDR2 YFSETQ. With 3 bases clipped from V and 4 bases from J, the junction kept 8 bases outside the gene matches. The CDR3 spells CASSSQGQGSYGYTF. DNA of the CDR3: TGCGCCAGCAGCTCCCAAGGACAGGGCAGCTATGGCTACACCTTC.

The genes are TRBV7-3 and TRBJ2-5; 8 bases are a match to TRBD2. The germline V gene has CDR1 SGHTA and CDR2 FQGTGA. The trim removed 6 bases at V and 5 bases at J, leaving 8 bases unmatched. The CDR3 sequence is 14 residues long. CDR3 in amino acids: CASSHGGAGETQYF. For the CDR3, the DNA is TGTGCCAGCAGTCACGGGGGGGCCGGGGAGACCCAGTACTTC.

The chain joins TRBV10-3 to TRBJ1-5; D ambiguous. V shed 4 bases and J shed 4 bases, with 8 bases lying between them. CDR3 size: 13 residues. CDR1 and CDR2 from the germline V gene are ENHRY and SYGVKD. The CDR3 spells CAISGKTNQPQHF. The CDR3 nucleotides read TGTGCCATCAGTGGCAAGACTAATCAGCCCCAGCATTTT.

The chain is built from TRBV9 and TRBJ2-7; 11 nucleotides line up with TRBD2. After removal of 4 bases from V and 3 bases from J, the junction contained 6 bases not matched to a gene. The CDR3 length is 15 residues. CDR1 is SGDLS and CDR2 is YYNGEE in the germline V gene. In DNA form, the CDR3 reads TGTGCCAGCAGCCCGGGACTAGCGGCCAACTACGAGCAGTACTTC. Protein product: CASSPGLAANYEQYF.

The CDR3 sequence is CAWSVSHRFLGTF. The CDR3 region has the DNA TGTGCCTGGAGTGTTTCTCACAGGTTTCTGGGCACCTTC. The gene calls are TRBV30 and TRBJ1-2; tentative D call: TRBD1 (5 bases). V lost 0 bases and J lost 13, with 18 bases in between. CDR3 size: 13 residues. The germline gives CDR1 GTSNPN, CDR2 SVGIG (reference sequence).